The 30 T cell receptor beta chains in this list originate from one sample, sequenced in a study of cytomegalovirus exposure and HLA in healthy donors. Use of 60 Vbeta and 13 Jbeta primers characterized the PCR. Profiled with immunoSEQ multiplex PCR; TCRdb holds only in-frame clones, not every one. Of about 87,000 clones in the sample, around 8% are singletons; the top ten hold about 2%. Sequenced sample: PBMCs. The receptors stem from a man aged 50-60 years in good health and CMV-seronegative.

This clone was recorded a few times. The gene calls are TRBV9 and TRBJ1-6, with TRBD1 matching 8 bases. The CDR3 sequence is 15 residues long. Per germline, CDR1 SGDLS and CDR2 YYNGEE. V lost 4 bases, J lost 7 bases, and 7 bases stayed unmatched. In DNA form, the CDR3 reads TGTGCCAGCAGCTTCCGCGGACAGGGAAATTCACCCCTCCACTTT. Its translation is CASSFRGQGNSPLHF.

The chain has TRBV7-9 and TRBJ2-3; tentative D call: TRBD2 (5 bases). The CDR3 spans 15 residues. Germline CDR1 and CDR2: SEHNR and FQNEAQ (reference sequence). V dropped 2 bases and J dropped 0 bases, with 9 bases sitting between them. The DNA of the CDR3 is TGTGCCAGCAGCTTATCTGGCGGGAGCACAGATACGCAGTATTTT. This sequence encodes CASSLSGGSTDTQYF.

This clone was found a few times. This chain uses TRBV6-5 with TRBJ1-2, with D perhaps matching TRBD1 (6 bases). The CDR3 contains 14 residues. V dropped 6 bases and J dropped 3 bases, with 14 bases sitting between them. From germline, CDR1 is MNHEY and CDR2 SVGAGI. CDR3 sequence reads: CASSRQGNDYGYTF. The CDR3 coding sequence is TGTGCCAGCAGCCGCCAGGGGAACGACTATGGCTACACCTTC.

This clone was seen once. This rearrangement joins TRBV18 to TRBJ2-3; a weak D match, TRBD2 (6 bases). CDR3 size: 15 residues. Trimming took off 0 bases at V and 7 bases at J, with 14 bases between the two ends. Germline V gene sequence: CDR1 KGHSH, CDR2 LQKENI. CDR3 loop: CASSPPRAEGYTQYF. The CDR3 bases are TGTGCCAGCTCACCACCAAGAGCGGAGGGGTATACGCAGTATTTT.

This clone was counted a few times. V gene TRBV4-2 combines with J gene TRBJ1-5; 7 nucleotides agree with TRBD1. V trimming: 3 bases; J trimming: 2 bases; junction bases outside the gene matches: 13. Germline lookup yields CDR1 LGHNA and CDR2 YNFKEQ. The CDR3 totals 18 residues. Written as DNA, the CDR3 is TGTGCCAGCAGCCAGAGCCAGGGGGACCAGTTTGGCAATCAGCCCCAGCATTTT. It codes for CASSQSQGDQFGNQPQHF.

This clone was picked up a small number of times. The chain recombines TRBV2 with TRBJ2-1; the D gene is possibly TRBD1 (5 bases). Germline values: CDR1 SNHLY, CDR2 FYNNEI. The CDR3 covers 13 residues. V lost 7 bases and J 8 bases, leaving 15 bases between the germline ends. The CDR3 DNA is TGTGCCAGCAATAAGCCAGGGCAGCATGAGCAGTTCTTC. Its translation is CASNKPGQHEQFF.

This clone was seen only a few times. This chain uses TRBV7-9 with TRBJ2-7, with D hard to call. V lost 1 base to trimming and J lost 3 bases, with 7 bases between them. From germline, CDR1 is SEHNR and CDR2 FQNEAQ (reference sequence). This CDR3 is built from 13 residues. The CDR3 loop is CASSLGHFYEQYF. DNA of the CDR3: TGTGCCAGCAGCTTAGGACATTTCTACGAGCAGTACTTC.

In its sample, this clone was seen a few times. The chain couples TRBV28 to TRBJ1-1; 8 nucleotides align to TRBD1. CDR1 is MDHEN, CDR2 SYDVKM, per germline. The ends lost 5 bases at V and 1 base at J; junction bases unmatched: 6. The CDR3 is made up of 15 amino acids. The CDR3 loop reads CASSDPGTGNTEAFF. The CDR3 DNA follows: TGTGCCAGCAGTGACCCCGGGACAGGGAACACTGAAGCTTTCTTT.

This clone showed up just a few times. At the DNA level, this CDR3 is encoded by other sequences in the same sample as well. This chain uses TRBV5-1 with TRBJ2-1; 11 bases map to TRBD2. Germline values: CDR1 SGHRS, CDR2 YFSETQ. J lost 4 bases, V lost 0 bases, and 0 bases had no gene match. The CDR3 loop spans 15 amino acids. The DNA of the CDR3 is TGCGCCAGCAGCTTGGCTAGCGGGGGGTACAATGAGCAGTTCTTC. Protein sequence: CASSLASGGYNEQFF.

This clone was picked up a small number of times. The chain joins TRBV27 to TRBJ2-7; a possible D gene is TRBD2 (6 bases). V was shortened by 5 bases and J by 4 bases, with 18 bases between the two germline ends. The V gene's germline CDR1 is MNHEY and CDR2 SMNVEV (reference sequence). The CDR3 loop spans 15 amino acids. The CDR3 sequence is CASSDGAGRRYEQYV. Written as DNA, the CDR3 is TGTGCCAGCAGTGATGGGGCGGGGCGGCGATACGAGCAGTACGTC.

The chain uses TRBV10-3 and TRBJ2-7, with D perhaps matching TRBD2 (6 bases). CDR1 is ENHRY, CDR2 SYGVKD, per germline. The CDR3 covers 14 residues. V lost 6 bases to trimming and J lost 3 bases, with 15 bases between them. For the CDR3, the DNA is TGTGCCATCAGGGCGGGGAACGGAAACTACGAGCAGTACTTC. Protein sequence: CAIRAGNGNYEQYF.

The rearrangement joins TRBV28 to TRBJ2-5; 9 bases align to TRBD1. The CDR3 is 14 amino acids. J gave up 5 bases and V 4 bases, and 5 bases lay outside the gene matches. From germline, CDR1 is MDHEN and CDR2 SYDVKM. The CDR3 loop reads CASSSQGAQETQYF. The CDR3 DNA reads as TGTGCCAGCAGTTCACAGGGGGCACAGGAGACCCAGTACTTC.

The rearrangement uses TRBV18 and TRBJ2-1, with D tentatively TRBD1 (6 bases). CDR1 and CDR2 (germline): KGHSH, LQKENI. The germline V and J ends were trimmed by 2 bases and 9 bases, with 17 bases remaining between them. This CDR3 region has 15 residues. The CDR3 region has the DNA TGTGCCAGCTCACCAGGGGGCAGGGGAGAAGGTGAGCAGTTCTTC. It is translated as CASSPGGRGEGEQFF. Based on the CDR3 plus reference TRBV18 and TRBJ2-1, the full variable domain is NAGVMQNPRHLVRRRGQEARLRCSPMKGHSHVYWYRQLPEEGLKFMVYLQKENIIDESGMPKERFSAEFPKEGPSILRIQQVVRGDSAAYFCASSPGGRGEGEQFFGPGTRLTVL.

This clone was detected a few times. V and J are TRBV7-2 and TRBJ1-2; no clear D. Germline-derived CDR1 and CDR2 are SGHTA and FQGNSA. The length of the CDR3 is 14 residues. Between the trimmed V and J ends, which lost 1 base and 0 bases, there was a span of 6 bases. CDR3 region: CASSLEAANYGYTF. CDR3 in DNA: TGTGCCAGCAGCTTAGAGGCGGCTAACTATGGCTACACCTTC. Using reference TRBV7-2 and TRBJ1-2 for the parts outside the CDR3, the full variable domain is GAGVSQSPSNKVTEKGKDVELRCDPISGHTALYWYRQSLGQGLEFLIYFQGNSAPDKSGLPSDRFSAERTGGSVSTLTIQRTQQEDSAVYLCASSLEAANYGYTFGSGTRLTVV.

The V call is TRBV28, the J call TRBJ1-2, with 9 bases identical to TRBD1. The CDR3 totals 15 residues. J lost 7 bases, V lost 7 bases, and 13 bases had no gene match. Germline V lookup: CDR1 MDHEN, CDR2 SYDVKM. The CDR3 protein is CASTPWGDREGGYTF. CDR3 DNA: TGTGCCAGCACCCCTTGGGGGGACAGGGAAGGTGGCTACACCTTC.

The genes are TRBV7-3 and TRBJ2-7; 9 nucleotides agree with TRBD1. This CDR3 region has 13 residues. CDR1 and CDR2 from the germline V gene are SGHTA and FQGTGA. The V segment lost 5 bases and the J segment 13 bases; nucleotides outside the gene matches: 12. The CDR3 DNA is TGTGCCAGCAGCACCTCACCGGGACAGGGAATCTACTTC. This gives the protein CASSTSPGQGIYF. The whole variable domain, filled in from reference TRBV7-3 and TRBJ2-7, reads GAGVSQTPSNKVTEKGKYVELRCDPISGHTALYWYRQSLGQGPEFLIYFQGTGAADDSGLPNDRFFAVRPEGSVSTLKIQRTERGDSAVYLCASSTSPGQGIYFGPGTRLTVT.

This clone was recorded a few times. The chain employs TRBV7-9 and TRBJ1-5; TRBD1 agrees at 9 bases. Germline assignment: CDR1 SEHNR and CDR2 FQNEAQ (reference sequence). The CDR3 length is 14 residues. Unmatched junction bases numbered 4, after V lost 5 bases and J lost 5 bases. CDR3 loop: CASSHRDRDQPQHF. The CDR3 bases are TGTGCCAGCAGCCACCGGGACAGGGATCAGCCCCAGCATTTT.

This chain links TRBV2 with TRBJ2-1, with 15 bases that match TRBD2. CDR3 length equals 16 residues. CDR1 SNHLY and CDR2 FYNNEI come from the germline V gene. Trimming removed 6 bases from V and 7 bases from J; junction bases left unmatched: 7. The DNA of the CDR3 is TGTGCCAGCAGAGTCGGACTAGCGGGGGGGAGAAATGAGCAGTTCTTC. It codes for CASRVGLAGGRNEQFF.

In its sample, this clone was seen a few times. This chain connects TRBV2 to TRBJ2-2; D gene uncertain. The CDR3 length is 13 residues. Per germline, CDR1 SNHLY and CDR2 FYNNEI. The V and J ends lost 4 bases and 4 bases respectively, with 7 bases between them. CDR3 region: CASSVSGTGELFF. CDR3 DNA: TGTGCCAGCAGTGTGTCCGGCACCGGGGAGCTGTTTTTT.

This clone showed up just a few times. V usage is TRBV25-1 and J usage is TRBJ2-2; no firm D call. Germline V gene data show CDR1 as MGHDK and CDR2 as SYGVNS. The V gene lost 8 bases and the J gene lost 0 bases, with 16 bases spanning the gap. CDR3 length equals 16 residues. CDR3 nucleotide sequence: TGTGCCAGCGCACAACCCAACATCGCGAACACCGGGGAGCTGTTTTTT. Translation: CASAQPNIANTGELFF.

The chain carries TRBV28 and TRBJ2-5, with 14 bases fitting TRBD2. V shed 7 bases, J shed 7 bases, and the junction held 8 bases outside the gene matches. CDR1 and CDR2 (germline): MDHEN, SYDVKM. CDR3 length: 15 amino acids. CDR3 in amino acids: CASNAGTSGSSTQYF. The CDR3, as DNA: TGTGCCAGCAATGCCGGGACTAGCGGGAGCTCGACCCAGTACTTC.

This clone has a handful of counts. The CDR3 protein is CASSEGGVNEQFF. The CDR3 DNA reads TGTGCCAGCAGTGAGGGGGGGGTGAATGAGCAGTTCTTC. This sequence joins TRBV6-4 and TRBJ2-1; TRBD2 agrees at 7 bases. This CDR3 has 13 residues. The J segment lost 7 bases and the V segment lost 3 bases, leaving 3 bases of the junction unmatched. Germline values: CDR1 MRHNA, CDR2 SNTAGT.

The V gene is TRBV18, the J gene TRBJ2-7, with no clear D. The V end was cut by 3 bases, the J end by 5 bases, with 14 bases between. Germline assignment: CDR1 KGHSH and CDR2 LQKENI. The CDR3 is 14 residues long. CDR3 amino acids: CASSPPGSPHEQYF. The CDR3 coding sequence is TGTGCCAGCTCACCCCCCGGGTCACCCCACGAGCAGTACTTC.

The chain is built from TRBV7-5 and TRBJ2-7; TRBD2 is the table's D call, not checked against the DNA. TRBV7-5 is tagged as a pseudogene. The CDR3 totals 16 residues. CDR3 protein: CARSLVQGLYLYEQYF. DNA for the CDR3: TGTGCCAGAAGCTTAGTACAAGGACTTTATCTCTACGAGCAGTACTTC.

The rearrangement links TRBV6-1 to TRBJ1-4, with D unresolved. Germline assignment: CDR1 MNHNS and CDR2 SASEGT. V lost 6 bases to trimming and J lost 0 bases, with 11 bases between them. CDR3 length equals 15 residues. The CDR3 nucleotides are TGTGCCAGCAGCGAGAGATTAGCAACTAATGAAAAACTGTTTTTT. Its translation: CASSERLATNEKLFF.

The V and J genes are TRBV15 and TRBJ2-7; D possibly corresponds to TRBD1 (7 bases). The CDR3 extends over 15 amino acids. Germline assignment: CDR1 LNHNV and CDR2 YYDKDF (reference sequence). The germline V and J ends were trimmed by 5 bases and 2 bases, with 16 bases remaining between them. The CDR3 DNA reads TGTGCCACCAGCTTCGCGGGACAGAGGACCTACGAGCAGTACTTC. This gives the protein CATSFAGQRTYEQYF.

The chain joins TRBV7-9 to TRBJ1-3; a weak D match, TRBD1 (5 bases). The germline CDR1 and CDR2 sequences are SEHNR and FQNEAQ (reference sequence). The V gene lost 4 bases and the J gene lost 8 bases, with 24 bases spanning the gap. The CDR3 spans 17 residues. DNA of the CDR3: TGTGCCAGCAGCTCTAGTCGCGTCGGGACTGGTAAAGACACCATATATTTT. Translated, it gives CASSSSRVGTGKDTIYF.

This clone was counted only a few times. V gene TRBV7-9 combines with J gene TRBJ1-6, with D possibly matching TRBD1 (5 bases). Germline CDR1 reads SEHNR; CDR2 reads FQNEAQ (reference sequence). The CDR3 sequence is 12 residues long. The ends were cut back, 5 bases at V and 12 bases at J, with 11 bases in the middle. In nucleotides, the CDR3 is TGTGCCAGCAGCCAGGGACTGGGACCCCTCCACTTT. It yields the protein CASSQGLGPLHF.

The CDR3 sequence is CASRGDYETQYF. CDR3 bases: TGTGCCAGCCGAGGGGACTATGAGACGCAGTATTTT. This chain joins TRBV6-1 and TRBJ2-3, with TRBD2 matching 7 bases. CDR3 length: 12 amino acids. V dropped 8 bases and J dropped 9; count of bases not matched to a gene: 8. Looked up from germline, CDR1 is MNHNS and CDR2 is SASEGT.

This clone came up a few times. The chain recombines TRBV11-1 with TRBJ1-2, with TRBD1 matching over 11 bases. With 5 bases clipped from V and 6 bases from J, the junction kept 5 bases outside the gene matches. This CDR3 has 14 amino acids. Germline V lookup: CDR1 SGHAT, CDR2 FQDESV (reference sequence). The CDR3 sequence is CASSPGQGANGYTF. DNA of the CDR3: TGTGCCAGCAGCCCCGGACAGGGGGCGAATGGCTACACCTTC.